This T cell receptor (beta chain) was profiled in a study of blood T cell repertoires in COVID-19. The length of the CDR3 is 15 residues. Germline V gene data show CDR1 as SNHLY and CDR2 as FYNNEI. The V gene end was trimmed by 6 bases and the J gene end by 4 bases; junction bases not matched to a gene: 5. Assay used: immunoSEQ multiplex PCR; TCRdb lists only in-frame clones, some missing. The sample includes 72,000 or so clones, roughly 86% seen only once; the top ten take about an eighth. The sequencing sample was made of peripheral blood. The receptor's source is a woman in her sixties or seventies with acute or convalescent COVID-19. This chain uses TRBV2 with TRBJ2-3; TRBD2 matches at 12 bases. The CDR3 DNA follows: TGTGCCAGCAGGCTACTAGCGGGGGGAGCAGATACGCAGTATTTT. Translated: CASRLLAGGADTQYF.